The rows below give T cell receptor beta chains drawn from one sample of a study of PD-1 blockade in mismatch repair-deficient tumors. The repertoire was sequenced with immunoSEQ multiplex PCR; TCRdb's copy has only in-frame clones and lacks some. The sample lists 100,000 to 150,000 clones, about 86% occurring once. Sequencing was performed on peripheral blood, taken 44 weeks after starting pembrolizumab. The receptors derive from an adult with mismatch repair-deficient cancer. Both conserved end residues are part of each CDR3. D genes are given only for firm matches. Where a row states a size, it is once, few, many or the class of an expanded clone; other rows omit it.

J gene: TRBJ2-7; D gene: NA; clone size: NA; V gene: TRBV30; CDR3 DNA: TGTGTAATGGGATTAGGCTCCTACGAGCAGTACTTC; CDR3 protein: CVMGLGSYEQYF
J gene: TRBJ2-7; D gene: NA; clone size: NA; V gene: TRBV13; CDR3 DNA: TGTGCCAGCAGCCAAAGAACCGAGCAGTACTTC; CDR3 protein: CASSQRTEQYF
J gene: TRBJ1-1; D gene: TRBD1; clone size: NA; V gene: TRBV11-2; CDR3 DNA: TGTGCCAGCAGCTTGGACAGGGTAGGCACTGAAGCTTTCTTT; CDR3 protein: CASSLDRVGTEAFF
J gene: TRBJ2-7; D gene: TRBD1; clone size: NA; V gene: TRBV2; CDR3 DNA: TGTGCCAGCAGTGAACCGGGACAGGGCAATACCGAGCAGTACTTC; CDR3 protein: CASSEPGQGNTEQYF
J gene: TRBJ2-2; D gene: TRBD2; clone size: NA; V gene: TRBV19; CDR3 DNA: TGTGCCAGTAGTATCCCGGGACTAATAAACACCGGGGAGCTGTTTTTT; CDR3 protein: CASSIPGLINTGELFF
J gene: TRBJ2-3; D gene: NA; clone size: few; V gene: TRBV7-2; CDR3 DNA: TGTGCCAGCAGCTTAGTTCTCACAGATACGCAGTATTTT; CDR3 protein: CASSLVLTDTQYF
J gene: TRBJ2-5; D gene: NA; clone size: NA; V gene: TRBV9; CDR3 DNA: TGTGCCAGCAGCGTAGACAGCGGAGGAGGGGAGACCCAGTACTTC; CDR3 protein: CASSVDSGGGETQYF
J gene: TRBJ2-1; D gene: NA; clone size: NA; V gene: TRBV18; CDR3 DNA: TGTGCCAGCTCACCATTAGCGCAAAGCTCCTACAATGAGCAGTTCTTC; CDR3 protein: CASSPLAQSSYNEQFF
J gene: TRBJ2-1; D gene: NA; clone size: NA; V gene: TRBV7-8; CDR3 DNA: TGTGCCAGCAGCCCCCCCCGGGGGGCGTCCTACAATGAGCAGTTCTTC; CDR3 protein: CASSPPRGASYNEQFF
J gene: TRBJ2-2; D gene: TRBD1; clone size: NA; V gene: TRBV4-1; CDR3 DNA: TGCGCCAGCAGCCATCATATTATGACAGGGGGTTCCGGGGAGCTGTTTTTT; CDR3 protein: CASSHHIMTGGSGELFF
J gene: TRBJ2-3; D gene: TRBD2; clone size: NA; V gene: TRBV9; CDR3 DNA: TGTGCCAGCAGCCCCAGGACTAGCGGGAGGACAGATACGCAGTATTTT; CDR3 protein: CASSPRTSGRTDTQYF
J gene: TRBJ2-1; D gene: NA; clone size: NA; V gene: TRBV6-5; CDR3 DNA: TGTGCCAGCAGTTACGGGCAGGACTACAATGAGCAGTTCTTC; CDR3 protein: CASSYGQDYNEQFF
J gene: TRBJ2-1; D gene: TRBD2; clone size: NA; V gene: TRBV5-1; CDR3 DNA: TGCGCCAGCAGCCCCTCCTCCACCAGCGGGAATCTCTATGAGCAGTTCTTC; CDR3 protein: CASSPSSTSGNLYEQFF
J gene: TRBJ2-5; D gene: NA; clone size: NA; V gene: TRBV14; CDR3 DNA: TGTGCCAGCAGCCAAGACCGACCCAAGGAGACCCAGTACTTC; CDR3 protein: CASSQDRPKETQYF
J gene: TRBJ2-3; D gene: TRBD2; clone size: few; V gene: TRBV6-4; CDR3 DNA: TGTGCCAGCAGTCCGGGAGGGGGCACAGATACGCAGTATTTT; CDR3 protein: CASSPGGGTDTQYF
J gene: TRBJ1-1; D gene: NA; clone size: NA; V gene: TRBV21-1; CDR3 DNA: TGTGCCAGCAGCAAAGCGCAGGAGGGGGCGAACACTGAAGCTTTCTTT; CDR3 protein: CASSKAQEGANTEAFF
J gene: TRBJ1-4; D gene: NA; clone size: NA; V gene: TRBV13; CDR3 DNA: TGTGCCAGCAGCCCCGGGGGGGAACGCGAAAAACTGTTTTTT; CDR3 protein: CASSPGGEREKLFF
J gene: TRBJ2-5; D gene: TRBD1; clone size: NA; V gene: TRBV10-2; CDR3 DNA: TGCGCCAGCGCTAGGGACAGCCAAGAGACCCAGTACTTC; CDR3 protein: CASARDSQETQYF
J gene: TRBJ2-3; D gene: NA; clone size: NA; V gene: TRBV6-4; CDR3 DNA: TGTGCCAGCAGTTTCAACCGGGCCTCAGATACGCAGTATTTT; CDR3 protein: CASSFNRASDTQYF
J gene: TRBJ2-7; D gene: TRBD2; clone size: NA; V gene: TRBV13; CDR3 DNA: TGTGCCAGCAGCCCCGGCCTAGCGGGAGCCAACGAGCAGTACTTC; CDR3 protein: CASSPGLAGANEQYF
J gene: TRBJ1-3; D gene: NA; clone size: once; V gene: TRBV30; CDR3 DNA: TGTGCCTGGAGTCAAGGTCCGAAACGGGGGGCGACTGGAAACACCATATATTTT; CDR3 protein: CAWSQGPKRGATGNTIYF
J gene: TRBJ2-7; D gene: TRBD1; clone size: NA; V gene: TRBV13; CDR3 DNA: TGTGCCAGCAGCTTAATTGGGACAGGGGGAGACTACGAGCAGTACTTC; CDR3 protein: CASSLIGTGGDYEQYF
J gene: TRBJ2-7; D gene: NA; clone size: NA; V gene: TRBV10-3; CDR3 DNA: TGTGCCATCAGTGAATCGCGACAATCCTACGAGCAGTACTTC; CDR3 protein: CAISESRQSYEQYF
J gene: TRBJ2-3; D gene: TRBD2; clone size: NA; V gene: TRBV18; CDR3 DNA: TGTGCCAGCTCACAAGGTACTAGCGCAGATACGCAGTATTTT; CDR3 protein: CASSQGTSADTQYF
J gene: TRBJ1-2; D gene: NA; clone size: NA; V gene: TRBV7-9; CDR3 DNA: TGTGCCAGCAGCTTAAAGCAGGGTTTGTACAATGGCTACACCTTC; CDR3 protein: CASSLKQGLYNGYTF
J gene: TRBJ1-5; D gene: NA; clone size: few; V gene: TRBV7-2; CDR3 DNA: TGTGCCAGCAGCTTAGCATTAGGCCAGCCCCAGCATTTT; CDR3 protein: CASSLALGQPQHF
J gene: TRBJ2-7; D gene: NA; clone size: NA; V gene: TRBV6-1; CDR3 DNA: TGTGCCAGCATCTCCCCGGACAGTCGCAACGAGCAGTACTTC; CDR3 protein: CASISPDSRNEQYF
J gene: TRBJ1-1; D gene: NA; clone size: NA; V gene: TRBV11-1; CDR3 DNA: TGTGCCAGCAGCCCCCGCCACCTTTCACAGTCTCTTGAAGCTTTCTTT; CDR3 protein: CASSPRHLSQSLEAFF
J gene: TRBJ1-5; D gene: NA; clone size: NA; V gene: TRBV4-1; CDR3 DNA: TGCGCCAGCAGCCAACGAGGCAATCAGCCCCAGCATTTT; CDR3 protein: CASSQRGNQPQHF